Presented here are 5 T cell receptor beta chains from one specimen sequenced in a study of blood T cell repertoires in COVID-19. This table comes from immunoSEQ multiplex PCR, and its TCRdb copy is limited to in-frame clones, with some not included. Of 70,000 or so clones listed, 90% are singletons. Sequencing was performed on peripheral blood. The source is a woman under 30 with acute or convalescent COVID-19.

The chain employs TRBV20-1 and TRBJ1-4; 7 bases map to TRBD1. With 6 bases clipped from V and 8 bases from J, the junction kept 0 bases outside the gene matches. This CDR3 has 10 residues. CDR1 DFQATT and CDR2 SNEGSKA come from the germline V gene (reference sequence). This CDR3 is CSARGEKLFF. In nucleotides, the CDR3 is TGCAGTGCCAGGGGGGAAAAACTGTTTTTT.

The V and J genes are TRBV28 and TRBJ1-1; 8 positions match TRBD1. The germline V gene has CDR1 MDHEN and CDR2 SYDVKM. This CDR3 spans 15 amino acids. The J segment lost 4 bases and the V segment lost 4 bases, leaving 8 bases of the junction unmatched. The CDR3 DNA sequence: TGTGCCAGCAGTTCGCCAGGGGGCGGGGGCACTGAAGCTTTCTTT. Protein: CASSSPGGGGTEAFF.

This clone was observed a few times. The chain has TRBV27 and TRBJ2-3; TRBD2 aligns across 7 bases. Losses at the gene ends were 4 bases for V and 1 base for J; bases not matched to a gene: 8. Germline CDR1 is MNHEY and CDR2 is SMNVEV (reference sequence). The length of the CDR3 is 16 residues. The CDR3 sequence: CASSSVAGAGTDTQYF. CDR3 bases: TGTGCCAGCAGTTCGGTTGCGGGAGCGGGCACAGATACGCAGTATTTT.

This clone was seen a few times. The chain carries TRBV5-4 and TRBJ2-2, with 7 bases aligning to TRBD1. The ends lost 2 bases at V and 3 bases at J; junction bases unmatched: 7. CDR3 length equals 16 residues. Germline V gives CDR1 SGHNT, CDR2 YYREEE (reference sequence). The CDR3 region has the DNA TGTGCCAGCAGCTTAAAGAACACAGGGGACACCGGGGAGCTGTTTTTT. Translating gives CASSLKNTGDTGELFF.

The rearrangement joins TRBV24-1 to TRBJ2-3, with 9 positions matching TRBD2. Trimming at V came to 3 bases and at J to 6 bases, leaving 3 bases not matched to a gene. CDR3 length: 14 amino acids. Germline values: CDR1 KGHDR, CDR2 SFDVKD. CDR3 protein: CATSDTGLADTQYF. DNA of the CDR3: TGTGCCACCAGTGATACCGGACTAGCGGATACGCAGTATTTT.